These 28 T cell receptor beta chains share one sample of origin, sequenced in a study of post-analysis software for immune sequencing data. Notes on the study in general: Five or six TRBV segments were more frequent in patients than controls; TRBV5-6, TRBV5-1 and TRBV20-1 belonged to this group.

Unique molecular identifiers tagged the TCR beta cDNA libraries. TCRdb called the PCR reads again in MiXCR, with one record for every CDR3 protein. Altogether approximately 730,000 distinct CDR3 sequences are present, about 32% being singletons, with the ten largest covering around 0.56%. Their specific antigens are unknown. Sample: blood. The receptors stem from a girl between 5 and 17 years old with multiple sclerosis.

This clonotype was seen repeatedly, ten times or more. This chain connects TRBV5-5 to TRBJ2-1; D possibly corresponds to TRBD2 (6 bases). Germline CDR1 SGHKS, CDR2 YYEKEE (reference sequence). This CDR3 spans 15 amino acids. With 4 bases removed from V and 0 bases from J, the gap between germline ends came to 11 bases. CDR3 protein: CASSELASSYNEQFF. The CDR3 DNA is TGTGCCAGCAGCGAGCTAGCGAGCTCCTACAATGAGCAGTTCTTC.

The rearrangement joins TRBV18 to TRBJ1-6, with D tentatively TRBD1 (6 bases). V lost 3 bases to trimming and J lost 8 bases, with 20 bases between them. Germline assignment: CDR1 KGHSH and CDR2 LQKENI. This CDR3 is 17 amino acids long. The CDR3 DNA follows: TGTGCCAGCTCACCTGTACAGGGTGAAGGGTTTGATTCACCCCTCCACTTT. This encodes CASSPVQGEGFDSPLHF.

J is TRBJ2-1 and V is TRBV10-3, with D possibly TRBD2 on 6 matching bases. V was pared by 10 bases and J by 3 bases, with 13 bases between. The CDR3 has 13 residues. CDR1 and CDR2 (germline): ENHRY, SYGVKD. For the CDR3, the DNA is TGTGCCACCTGGGACTCCTTCTACAATGAGCAGTTCTTC. It translates to CATWDSFYNEQFF.

This clonotype occurred a few times. The chain recombines TRBV5-1 with TRBJ2-1, with D tentatively TRBD1 or TRBD2 (6 bases each). Looked up from germline, CDR1 is SGHRS and CDR2 is YFSETQ. The V and J ends lost 3 bases and 7 bases respectively, with 17 bases between them. This CDR3 is 15 amino acids long. This CDR3 reads CASSSTWGARNEQFF. In DNA form, the CDR3 reads TGCGCCAGCAGCTCTACGTGGGGGGCCCGAAATGAGCAGTTCTTC.

This clonotype was detected a few times. This sequence joins TRBV18 and TRBJ1-1; tentatively, D is TRBD1 (6 bases). The CDR3 covers 15 residues. The germline V gene encodes CDR1 KGHSH and CDR2 LQKENI. V lost 2 bases to trimming and J lost 3 bases, with 13 bases between them. The chain's CDR3 is CASSPGGPRDTEAFF. In DNA, the CDR3 is TGTGCCAGCTCACCAGGGGGGCCCCGCGACACTGAAGCTTTCTTT.

The chain joins TRBV20-1 to TRBJ2-1, with 10 bases lining up with TRBD2. Looked up from germline, CDR1 is DFQATT and CDR2 is SNEGSKA (reference sequence). This CDR3 comprises 15 residues. Unmatched junction bases numbered 8, after V lost 1 base and J lost 8 bases. The CDR3 DNA reads TGCAGTGCTAGAGCTAGCGGGAGTGAATTCTATGAGCAGTTCTTC. It translates to CSARASGSEFYEQFF.

The chain employs TRBV7-2 and TRBJ2-1; 11 bases fit TRBD2. This CDR3 contains 16 residues. CDR1 and CDR2 from the germline V gene are SGHTA and FQGNSA. Unmatched junction bases numbered 8, after V lost 6 bases and J lost 4 bases. This CDR3 reads CASSIRGLAEYNEQFF. Written as DNA, the CDR3 is TGTGCCAGCAGTATACGGGGACTAGCGGAGTACAATGAGCAGTTCTTC.

Notes on this clonotype: One end of the junction is discordant with germline, which a read error may explain. This rearrangement joins TRBV24-1 to TRBJ2-4, with 7 bases aligning to TRBD2. In germline, CDR1 is KGHDR, CDR2 SFDVKD. CDR3 size: 14 residues. The CDR3 reads CATSEGRAKNIRYF. The CDR3 region has the DNA TGTGCCACCAGTGAGGGGAGGGCCAAAAACATTCGGTACTTC.

The chain recombines TRBV7-2 with TRBJ2-1; D is possibly TRBD2 (5 bases). Germline CDR1 is SGHTA and CDR2 is FQGNSA. With 4 bases removed from V and 7 bases from J, the gap between germline ends came to 11 bases. CDR3 length: 13 amino acids. The CDR3 DNA reads TGTGCCAGCAGCTACAATCCGGGGAATGAGCAGTTCTTC. Protein product: CASSYNPGNEQFF.

The V and J genes are TRBV11-2 and TRBJ2-5; D might be TRBD2 (6 bases). The CDR3 consists of 17 residues. Germline values: CDR1 SGHAT, CDR2 FQNNGV. V gave up 2 bases and J gave up 1 base, with 17 bases separating them. CDR3 region: CASSLNGGGVPQETQYF. The DNA for the CDR3 is TGTGCCAGCAGCTTAAACGGAGGCGGGGTGCCCCAAGAGACCCAGTACTTC.

The V and J genes are TRBV20-1 and TRBJ2-5; the D is unclear. V was trimmed by 1 base and J by 1 base, leaving 10 bases between them. Germline lookup yields CDR1 DFQATT and CDR2 SNEGSKA (reference sequence). This CDR3 is 14 amino acids long. Here the CDR3 reads CSARAASFQETQYF. CDR3 in DNA: TGCAGTGCTAGAGCGGCCAGCTTCCAAGAGACCCAGTACTTC.

The V and J genes are TRBV27 and TRBJ2-3, with TRBD2 matching 9 bases. Per germline, CDR1 MNHEY and CDR2 SMNVEV (reference sequence). J was trimmed by 6 bases and V by 5 bases; bases with no gene match: 12. The CDR3 is made up of 16 amino acids. The CDR3 loop is CASSPLAGLVRDTQYF. DNA for the CDR3: TGTGCCAGCAGTCCCCTAGCGGGGTTAGTTAGGGATACGCAGTATTTT.

V gene TRBV7-2 combines with J gene TRBJ2-3, with TRBD2 matching 8 bases. The CDR3 consists of 18 residues. CDR1 and CDR2 (germline): SGHTA, FQGNSA. V gave up 5 bases and J gave up 3 bases; unmatched junction bases: 16. The CDR3 is CASSLRGREEWYTDTQYF. Here the CDR3 DNA reads TGTGCCAGCAGCCTTCGGGGGCGGGAGGAATGGTATACAGATACGCAGTATTTT. Complete variable domain (other parts from reference TRBV7-2 and TRBJ2-3): GAGVSQSPSNKVTEKGKDVELRCDPISGHTALYWYRQSLGQGLEFLIYFQGNSAPDKSGLPSDRFSAERTGGSVSTLTIQRTQQEDSAVYLCASSLRGREEWYTDTQYFGPGTRLTVL.

This clonotype has a handful of counts. In DNA form, the CDR3 reads TGTGCCAGCAGTCGACAGGGGAACAAATTCTACGAGCAGTACTTC. Protein product: CASSRQGNKFYEQYF. The chain carries TRBV27 and TRBJ2-7; TRBD1 agrees at 8 bases. From germline, CDR1 is MNHEY and CDR2 SMNVEV (reference sequence). The CDR3 is made up of 15 amino acids. J lost 3 bases, V lost 5 bases, and 9 bases had no gene match.

This clonotype was picked up a small number of times. V is TRBV7-9 and J is TRBJ2-6, with 7 positions matching TRBD1. V lost 3 bases and J lost 0; bases outside the gene matches: 5. The CDR3 length is 17 residues. Germline V gene sequence: CDR1 SEHNR, CDR2 FQNEAQ (reference sequence). DNA for the CDR3: TGTGCCAGCAGCTTGGGACAGCTAGCCTCTGGGGCCAACGTCCTGACTTTC. This encodes CASSLGQLASGANVLTF.

The CDR3 nucleotides are TGCAGTGCTAGTGTTGGCACAGATACGCAGTATTTT. Translating it yields CSASVGTDTQYF. V is TRBV20-1 and J is TRBJ2-3; D call uncertain. V dropped 3 bases and J dropped 1 base, with 5 bases sitting between them. This CDR3 has 12 residues. Germline loops: CDR1 DFQATT, CDR2 SNEGSKA (reference sequence).

This rearrangement joins TRBV29-1 to TRBJ2-5; the D gene is possibly TRBD1 (6 bases). The ends were cut back, 6 bases at V and 5 bases at J, with 10 bases in the middle. This CDR3 region has 11 residues. Germline CDR1 is SQVTM and CDR2 is ANQGSEA. The CDR3 nucleotides read TGCAGCGTAGGACAGAGGGAGACCCAGTACTTC. It encodes CSVGQRETQYF.

J is TRBJ1-1 and V is TRBV16, with 8 bases that match TRBD1. J was trimmed by 1 base and V by 5 bases; bases with no gene match: 12. Germline V gives CDR1 KGHSY, CDR2 FQNENV. The CDR3 consists of 17 residues. The CDR3 spells CASSSTTGGATNTEAFF. Written as DNA, the CDR3 is TGTGCCAGCAGCTCTACTACAGGGGGGGCAACGAACACTGAAGCTTTCTTT.

A few counts support this clonotype. The rearrangement uses TRBV29-1 and TRBJ2-7; 11 nucleotides align to TRBD2. The CDR3 is made up of 12 amino acids. Germline lookup yields CDR1 SQVTM and CDR2 ANQGSEA. Trimming took 8 bases from V and 2 from J; bases not matched to a gene: 2. The CDR3 region is CSLAGGTYEQYF. CDR3 coding DNA: TGCAGCCTAGCGGGAGGAACCTACGAGCAGTACTTC.

The genes are TRBV5-4 and TRBJ2-1, with 9 positions matching TRBD2. The CDR3 is made up of 14 amino acids. Trimming cost V 7 bases and J 9 bases; bases outside gene matches: 11. Germline CDR1 SGHNT, CDR2 YYREEE (reference sequence). The DNA for the CDR3 is TGTGCCAGCTCTGGGGGCGGGAGGGCCATTGAGCAGTTCTTC. This gives the protein CASSGGGRAIEQFF.

This chain connects TRBV3-1 to TRBJ1-1; D is ambiguous. Germline lookup yields CDR1 LGHDT and CDR2 YNNKEL (reference sequence). Trimming removed 0 bases at V and 0 bases at J, with 2 bases between. This CDR3 is 13 amino acids long. CDR3: CASSQDMNTEAFF. The CDR3 region has the DNA TGTGCCAGCAGCCAAGATATGAACACTGAAGCTTTCTTT.

The chain recombines TRBV29-1 with TRBJ1-5; no reliable D call. Germline CDR1 and CDR2: SQVTM and ANQGSEA. With 4 bases removed from V and 11 bases from J, the gap between germline ends came to 18 bases. This CDR3 contains 13 residues. CDR3 sequence: CSVAETDVMSQHF. As DNA, the CDR3 is TGCAGCGTTGCGGAGACTGACGTGATGTCCCAGCATTTT.

The rearrangement links TRBV4-1 to TRBJ2-7; D possibly corresponds to TRBD1 (5 bases). Germline V gives CDR1 MGHRA, CDR2 YSYEKL. V lost 0 bases to trimming and J lost 4 bases, with 13 bases between them. There are 15 residues in the CDR3. CDR3 coding DNA: TGCGCCAGCAGCCAAGAACTCAGGGTAAGGTACGAGCAGTACTTC. It is translated as CASSQELRVRYEQYF.

This clonotype was counted a few times. V usage is TRBV6-1 and J usage is TRBJ2-3; TRBD2 matches at 8 bases. This CDR3 is built from 16 residues. J was trimmed by 2 bases and V by 6 bases; bases with no gene match: 10. Germline V CDR1 and CDR2: MNHNS, SASEGT. The CDR3 is CASRELAVRFTDTQYF. In nucleotides, the CDR3 is TGTGCCAGCAGGGAACTAGCGGTCCGGTTCACAGATACGCAGTATTTT.

The chain combines TRBV24-1 with TRBJ2-6; D is possibly TRBD1 (5 bases). CDR1 KGHDR and CDR2 SFDVKD come from the germline V gene. Deletions cut 3 bases from V and 1 base from J, with 9 bases between. This CDR3 spans 16 amino acids. CDR3 DNA sequence: TGTGCCACCAGTGATCCCAAGGGGTCTGGGGCCAACGTCCTGACTTTC. Its protein product is CATSDPKGSGANVLTF.

CDR3 residues: CASSPPGVGTDTQYF. In DNA, the CDR3 is TGCGCCAGCAGCCCGCCGGGAGTTGGCACAGATACGCAGTATTTT. The genes are TRBV5-1 and TRBJ2-3, with a tentative D call TRBD2 (6 bases). Trimming shortened V by 4 bases and J by 1 base, and 13 bases separated the two germline ends. CDR1 SGHRS and CDR2 YFSETQ come from the germline V gene. The CDR3 has 15 residues.

Comments on this clonotype: A much bigger clone sits one base away, suggesting this may be a read error. This chain uses TRBV9 with TRBJ2-7; D may be TRBD2 (5 bases). The length of the CDR3 is 14 residues. Germline assignment: CDR1 SGDLS and CDR2 YYNGEE. The V gene lost 3 bases and the J gene lost 0 bases, with 10 bases spanning the gap. The CDR3 region is CASSGRLSSYEQYF. For the CDR3, the DNA is TGTGCCAGCAGCGGAAGACTATCCTCCTACGAGCAGTACTTC.

This clonotype was detected ten times or more. V gene TRBV5-1 combines with J gene TRBJ2-1; a weak D match, TRBD2 (6 bases). The ends were cut back, 1 base at V and 2 bases at J, with 7 bases in the middle. This CDR3 is built from 14 residues. Germline CDR1 reads SGHRS; CDR2 reads YFSETQ. CDR3 nucleotides: TGCGCCAGCAGCTTGACGGGAGCCTACAATGAGCAGTTCTTC. Translated, it gives CASSLTGAYNEQFF.